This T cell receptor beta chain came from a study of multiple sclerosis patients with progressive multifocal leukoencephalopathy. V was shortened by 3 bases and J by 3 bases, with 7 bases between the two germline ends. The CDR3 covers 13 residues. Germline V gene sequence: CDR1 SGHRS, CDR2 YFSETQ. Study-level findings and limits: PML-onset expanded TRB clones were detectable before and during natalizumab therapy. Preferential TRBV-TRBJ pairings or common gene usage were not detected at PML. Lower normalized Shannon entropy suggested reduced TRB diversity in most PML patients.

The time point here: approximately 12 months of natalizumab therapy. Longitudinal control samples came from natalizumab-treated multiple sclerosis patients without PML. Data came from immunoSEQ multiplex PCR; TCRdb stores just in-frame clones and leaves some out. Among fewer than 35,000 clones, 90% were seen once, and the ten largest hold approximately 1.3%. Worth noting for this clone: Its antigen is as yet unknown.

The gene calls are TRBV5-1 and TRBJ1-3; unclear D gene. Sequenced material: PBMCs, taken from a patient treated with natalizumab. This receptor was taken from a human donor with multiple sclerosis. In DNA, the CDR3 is TGCGCCAGCAGCTATAGCCTTGGAAACACCATATATTTT. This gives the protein CASSYSLGNTIYF.